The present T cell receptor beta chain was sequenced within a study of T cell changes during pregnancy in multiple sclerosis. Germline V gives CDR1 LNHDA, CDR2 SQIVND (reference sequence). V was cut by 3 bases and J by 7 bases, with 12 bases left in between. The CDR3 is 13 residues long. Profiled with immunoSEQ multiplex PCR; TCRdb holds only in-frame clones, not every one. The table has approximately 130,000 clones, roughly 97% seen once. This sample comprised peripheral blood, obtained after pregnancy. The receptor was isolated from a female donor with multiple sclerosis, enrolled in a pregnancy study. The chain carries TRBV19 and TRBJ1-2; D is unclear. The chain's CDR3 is CASSIAAEAGYTF. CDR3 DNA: TGTGCCAGTAGTATTGCGGCAGAAGCTGGCTACACCTTC.